A selection of T cell receptor beta chains follows, all from one sample in a study of T cells in Graves' hyperthyroidism and ophthalmopathy. MiXCR was run by TCRdb on the multiplex PCR reads, yielding one entry per CDR3 protein. The profile shows about 500,000 distinct CDR3 sequences, roughly a sixth of them singletons. Sequenced: blood. Receptor source: a woman aged 18-29 years with Graves' hyperthyroidism. Both conserved end residues are part of each CDR3. The D gene is left open where the match is weak. Not all rows give a size; the values are once, few, many and, for expanded clones, a class.

clone size	V gene	D gene	J gene	CDR3 protein	CDR3 DNA
few	TRBV4-3	-	TRBJ2-3	CASSQAGVVQGPDTQYF	TGCGCCAGCAGCCAGGCTGGGGTGGTGCAGGGCCCGGATACGCAGTATTTT
-	TRBV6-2/TRBV6-3	TRBD2	TRBJ2-1	CASSYSGELAGGWSYNEQFF	TGTGCCAGCAGTTACTCAGGGGAACTAGCGGGGGGGTGGTCCTACAATGAGCAGTTCTTC
-	TRBV18	TRBD1	TRBJ1-2	CASSSGGQGGYGYTF	TGTGCCAGCTCAAGCGGGGGACAGGGAGGCTATGGCTACACCTTC
few	TRBV19	TRBD2	TRBJ2-2	CASSIFAGETTGELFF	TGTGCCAGTAGTATCTTCGCGGGGGAGACCACCGGGGAGCTGTTTTTT
many	TRBV2	-	TRBJ1-1	CASSEGRGNTEAFF	TGTGCCAGCAGTGAAGGTAGGGGGAACACTGAAGCTTTCTTT
-	TRBV7-9	TRBD2	TRBJ2-7	CASSLGGLRENEQYF	TGTGCCAGCAGCTTAGGAGGTTTGCGGGAGAACGAGCAGTACTTC
many	TRBV12-3/TRBV12-4	-	TRBJ2-1	CASSYDPEQGSEQFF	TGTGCCAGCAGTTATGACCCTGAACAGGGCAGTGAGCAGTTCTTC
few	TRBV12-3/TRBV12-4	TRBD1	TRBJ1-3	CASSLWVGGRNTIYF	TGTGCCAGCAGTTTATGGGTAGGGGGCCGGAACACCATATATTTT
many	TRBV5-1	-	TRBJ1-2	CASSPRDGGYGYTF	TGCGCCAGCAGCCCTCGGGACGGCGGCTATGGCTACACCTTC
-	TRBV6-5	-	TRBJ2-1	CASNYSGTDNEQFF	TGTGCCAGCAATTACTCAGGGACTGACAATGAGCAGTTCTTC
-	TRBV29-1	-	TRBJ2-1	CSVEWEHEQFF	TGCAGCGTTGAATGGGAGCATGAGCAGTTCTTC
few	TRBV7-9	-	TRBJ2-3	CASSRRDIGTDTQYF	TGTGCCAGCAGCCGCAGGGATATCGGCACAGATACGCAGTATTTT
few	TRBV7-2	TRBD1	TRBJ2-7	CASTPTGGGYEQYF	TGTGCCAGCACCCCTACAGGGGGCGGATACGAGCAGTACTTC
few	TRBV6-1	TRBD1	TRBJ2-7	CASSYLRGTGRTYEQYF	TGTGCCAGCAGTTACCTCCGTGGGACAGGGAGGACCTACGAGCAGTACTTC
-	TRBV4-1	-	TRBJ2-3	CASSPLLQVTTDTQYF	TGCGCCAGCAGCCCTCTGTTACAGGTAACCACAGATACGCAGTATTTT
-	TRBV10-3	-	TRBJ2-7	CAIGRRQTYHEQYF	TGTGCCATCGGTAGGAGACAGACATACCACGAGCAGTACTTC
-	TRBV4-2	TRBD2	TRBJ2-2	CASSPGTSGGLTGELFF	TGTGCCAGCAGCCCAGGGACTAGCGGGGGCCTCACCGGGGAGCTGTTTTTT
many	TRBV7-2	TRBD1	TRBJ2-7	CASSLAGQGFGEQYF	TGTGCCAGCAGCTTAGCGGGACAGGGGTTTGGGGAGCAGTACTTC
-	TRBV12-3/TRBV12-4	-	TRBJ2-4	CASSRAEGNIQYF	TGTGCCAGCAGTCGAGCCGAGGGCAACATTCAGTACTTC
-	TRBV30	TRBD2	TRBJ2-7	CASRAGERNEQYF	TGTGCCTCGAGAGCGGGAGAGAGGAACGAGCAGTACTTC
many	TRBV11-3	-	TRBJ2-5	CASSTGRIQETQYF	TGTGCCAGCAGCACGGGACGGATACAAGAGACCCAGTACTTC
many	TRBV6-1	-	TRBJ1-1	CASRTANTEAFF	TGTGCCAGCCGGACAGCAAACACTGAAGCTTTCTTT
few	TRBV20-1	-	TRBJ1-4	CSARLGEKLFF	TGCAGTGCTCGACTAGGCGAAAAACTGTTTTTT
many	TRBV3-1	-	TRBJ2-5	CASKAETQYF	TGTGCCAGCAAGGCAGAGACCCAGTACTTC
many	TRBV28	-	TRBJ2-7	CASSLDFRGEQYF	-
-	TRBV15	TRBD1	TRBJ1-6	CATSRGDSFSPLHF	TGTGCCACCAGCAGGGGGGACAGTTTTTCACCCCTCCACTTT
many	TRBV20-1	-	TRBJ2-7	CSARDLSGKAYEQYF	TGCAGTGCTAGAGATCTTTCTGGCAAAGCCTACGAGCAGTACTTC
many	TRBV5-5	-	TRBJ2-1	CASSLRGSHSYNEQFF	TGTGCCAGCAGCTTGAGGGGTTCGCACTCCTACAATGAGCAGTTCTTC
many	TRBV11-2	-	TRBJ2-7	CASRNLRTYEQYF	TGTGCCAGCAGGAATTTGCGCACCTACGAGCAGTACTTC
-	TRBV7-2	-	TRBJ1-6	CASSLAGGGSPLHF	TGTGCCAGCAGCTTAGCGGGCGGGGGTTCACCCCTCCACTTT
many	TRBV15	-	TRBJ1-5	CATSTDVNQPQHF	TGTGCCACCAGCACGGACGTAAATCAGCCCCAGCATTTT
many	TRBV20-1	-	TRBJ2-5	CSASSQETQYF	TGCAGTGCTTCCTCCCAAGAGACCCAGTACTTC
-	TRBV24-1	-	TRBJ1-2	CATSDPAKKYGYTF	TGTGCCACCAGTGATCCAGCGAAAAAGTATGGCTACACCTTC
many	TRBV29-1	-	TRBJ2-1	CSALISSNEQFF	TGCAGCGCCTTAATCTCGTCGAATGAGCAGTTCTTC
many	TRBV2	TRBD2	TRBJ2-5	CASSEGETSVLETQYF	TGTGCCAGCAGTGAAGGAGAGACTAGCGTATTGGAGACCCAGTACTTC
-	TRBV4-1	-	TRBJ2-2	CASSQGSGGHTGELFF	TGCGCCAGCAGCCAAGGCTCAGGGGGGCACACCGGGGAGCTGTTTTTT
few	TRBV7-3	-	TRBJ2-3	CASSSDNTQYF	TGTGCCAGCAGCTCAGACAATACGCAGTATTTT
-	TRBV27	TRBD2	TRBJ2-1	CATKNPGGSGRNEQFF	TGTGCCACCAAAAATCCCGGGGGTAGCGGGAGAAATGAGCAGTTCTTC
few	TRBV10-3	-	TRBJ2-3	CAISDGGTSTDTQYF	TGTGCCATCAGTGACGGCGGCACTAGCACAGATACGCAGTATTTT
many	TRBV20-1	-	TRBJ2-7	CSAQTPSDEQYF	TGCAGTGCCCAGACTCCCTCCGACGAGCAGTACTTC